This is a list of T cell receptor beta chains from one sample in a study of T cell responses to AZD1222 COVID-19 vaccine. Clones were sequenced by immunoSEQ multiplex PCR, and TCRdb holds only the in-frame ones, with some missing. In the table there are about 100,000 clones, about 93% of which are singletons. Sequences were derived from peripheral blood, sampled on day 0 of AZD1222 vaccination. These TCRs come from an adult in good health. The CDR3 runs from the conserved cysteine through the conserved F or W. Fields, in order: CDR3 DNA, CDR3 protein, clone size, V gene, D gene, J gene. D genes are given only for firm matches. Not every row has a clone size; where given, it reads once, few, many or a size class.

TGTGCCACCAGTGACAGCTACGAGCAGTACTTC	CATSDSYEQYF	.	TRBV24-1	.	TRBJ2-7
TGTGCCAGCAGTTTTGAAGGGTTTTGGACTGAAGCTTTCTTT	CASSFEGFWTEAFF	.	TRBV28	.	TRBJ1-1
TGTGCCAGCAGCGTACGACTAGCGGACTACAATGAGCAGTTCTTC	CASSVRLADYNEQFF	.	TRBV9	TRBD2	TRBJ2-1
TGTGCCAGCAGAGTATCTTCCGGGGAGCTGTTTTTT	CASRVSSGELFF	once	TRBV27	.	TRBJ2-2
TGTGCCAGCAGCGTAGGGCAGGGGGCTTCACCCCTCCACTTT	CASSVGQGASPLHF	once	TRBV9	TRBD1	TRBJ1-6
TGTGCCAGCTCACCACCAGGGCTCTCGGACTATGGCTACACCTTC	CASSPPGLSDYGYTF	once	TRBV18	.	TRBJ1-2
TGTGCCAGTACCGACACCATCCCAGGTGGTGGCTACACCTTC	CASTDTIPGGGYTF	.	TRBV19	.	TRBJ1-2
TGTGCCAGCATTCCGACTAGCGGGGATAATAATGAGCAGTTCTTC	CASIPTSGDNNEQFF	.	TRBV2	TRBD2	TRBJ2-1
TGTGCCACCAGCAGTGAGTCCGGGACAGGCGATGAAAAACTGTTTTTT	CATSSESGTGDEKLFF	.	TRBV15	TRBD1	TRBJ1-4
TGTGCCAGCAGTTTGCTAGCGGGAGGGTTCGATGAGCAGTTCTTC	CASSLLAGGFDEQFF	.	TRBV27	TRBD2	TRBJ2-1
TGTGCCAGCAGCCTCCGAGCTGGCATTGCAACTAATGAAAAACTGTTTTTT	CASSLRAGIATNEKLFF	.	TRBV11-2	.	TRBJ1-4
TGTGCCAGCAGCTTGTCCGGGACGGTCTACGAGCAGTACTTC	CASSLSGTVYEQYF	.	TRBV7-6	.	TRBJ2-7
TGTGCCAGCAGTTTTCAACAGGGTGGGGATTCACCCCTCCACTTT	CASSFQQGGDSPLHF	once	TRBV6-5	.	TRBJ1-6
TGTGCCAGTACCCTAGACAGATCCCCGTTAAATCAGCCCCAGCATTTT	CASTLDRSPLNQPQHF	once	TRBV19	.	TRBJ1-5
TGTGCCAGCAGTTTAGTGGGCGGTAATGAGCAGTTCTTC	CASSLVGGNEQFF	.	TRBV27	.	TRBJ2-1
TGTGCCAGCAGTTTAGCGGGGTCTGGAAACACCATATATTTT	CASSLAGSGNTIYF	.	TRBV28	.	TRBJ1-3
TGTGCCAGCTCACCAGGGACAGGGGGGTACGAGCAGTACTTC	CASSPGTGGYEQYF	.	TRBV18	TRBD1	TRBJ2-7
TGCGCCAGCAGCTTGGGTCAAAGTGGATTCGGGGAGCTGTTTTTT	CASSLGQSGFGELFF	.	TRBV5-1	.	TRBJ2-2
TGTGCCTGGAGTGTTTCAGTAAATAGCAATCAGCCCCAGCATTTT	CAWSVSVNSNQPQHF	.	TRBV30	.	TRBJ1-5
TGTGCCTGGAGTGTATGGCAAGAGACCCAGTACTTC	CAWSVWQETQYF	.	TRBV30	.	TRBJ2-5
TGTGCCAGCAGTTTATCGGGGCAGGGGGCTACTAAAGGGCGGCCCCAGCATTTT	CASSLSGQGATKGRPQHF	.	TRBV27	TRBD1	TRBJ1-5
TGTGCCAGCAGTCCCCCCGGACTGAAGAACACTGAAGCTTTCTTT	CASSPPGLKNTEAFF	.	TRBV28	.	TRBJ1-1
TGTGCCAGCAGCCAAGACCTAGCGGGAGGGTACAATGAGCAGTTCTTC	CASSQDLAGGYNEQFF	.	TRBV4-2	TRBD2	TRBJ2-1
TGTGCCAGCAGCGTAGCCGGGGTAAACTATGGCTACACCTTC	CASSVAGVNYGYTF	.	TRBV9	.	TRBJ1-2
TGTGCCAGCAGCCAAGCAGGGGGCGCGGGTGGCTACACCTTC	CASSQAGGAGGYTF	.	TRBV3-1/TRBV3-2	TRBD1	TRBJ1-2
TGTGCCAGCAGTTTCATGGGGGTAGCTGGCTACACCTTC	CASSFMGVAGYTF	.	TRBV28	.	TRBJ1-2
TGCGCCAGCAGCCAATATGAGGTCCCACAGGGTACTGGCATTCAGTACTTC	CASSQYEVPQGTGIQYF	.	TRBV4-1	.	TRBJ2-4
TGCGCCAGCAGCTTGGAGGCGTTCTACGAGCAGTACTTC	CASSLEAFYEQYF	.	TRBV5-1	.	TRBJ2-7
TGTGCCAGCAGTTTGCGGCCTATCAATCAGCCCCAGCATTTT	CASSLRPINQPQHF	.	TRBV27	.	TRBJ1-5
TGTGCCAGCTCACTATTAGGGGGAGATGGCTACACCTTC	CASSLLGGDGYTF	.	TRBV18	.	TRBJ1-2
TGTGCCACCAAGACTAGCGGGAGTACAGATACGCAGTATTTT	CATKTSGSTDTQYF	.	TRBV5-4	TRBD2	TRBJ2-3
TGTGCCTGGACCTTCCGCCAGGCGCTCGCTGGAAACACCATATATTTT	CAWTFRQALAGNTIYF	.	TRBV30	.	TRBJ1-3
TGTGCCAAAGGAGTTCGCGGGAGGGCAGGGAATGAGCAGTTCTTC	CAKGVRGRAGNEQFF	.	TRBV2	TRBD2	TRBJ2-1
TGCGCCAGCAAAACCCTCGCCGGGACAGGGGGGGAGACCCAGTACTTC	CASKTLAGTGGETQYF	.	TRBV5-1	TRBD1	TRBJ2-5
TGTGCCAGCAGCACCGGGACGCACACTGAAGCTTTCTTT	CASSTGTHTEAFF	.	TRBV11-2	.	TRBJ1-1
TGTGCCAGCTCAAGGACAGGGAGTGGGGCCATGAACACTGAAGCTTTCTTT	CASSRTGSGAMNTEAFF	.	TRBV18	TRBD1	TRBJ1-1
TGTGCCAGCAGCCGGGACCGGTACAATGAGCAGTTCTTC	CASSRDRYNEQFF	once	TRBV27	.	TRBJ2-1
TGTGCCACCAATAGGGGGCAATTGGATGAAAAACTGTTTTTT	CATNRGQLDEKLFF	few	TRBV2	TRBD1	TRBJ1-4
TGCAGCGTTGAAGAACAGGGGCACTCCTACGAGCAGTACTTC	CSVEEQGHSYEQYF	.	TRBV29-1	TRBD1	TRBJ2-7
TGCGCCAGCAGGAGGAATCGGGGGGCGGGAGAGACCCAGTACTTC	CASRRNRGAGETQYF	.	TRBV5-1	.	TRBJ2-5
TGTGCCAGCAGCCTCTTGGCAGGAAGCTATGGCTACACCTTC	CASSLLAGSYGYTF	.	TRBV28	.	TRBJ1-2
TGTGCCAGCAGCCCCCCGGCAGGGGATATCTACGAGCAGTACTTC	CASSPPAGDIYEQYF	.	TRBV11-2	.	TRBJ2-7
TGTGCCAGCAGGATCGAGATGGGAGGGAATCAGCCCCAGCATTTT	CASRIEMGGNQPQHF	.	TRBV28	.	TRBJ1-5
TGTGCCAGCAGCGTAGACCCCACAGGGAGTGCATCACCCCTCCACTTT	CASSVDPTGSASPLHF	.	TRBV9	.	TRBJ1-6
TGCGCCAGCAGCTTGGAAGAGACCCAGTACTTC	CASSLEETQYF	.	TRBV5-1	.	TRBJ2-5
TGTGCCAGCAGCTTAGTTGGGGGAGCGTCCTACGAGCAGTACTTC	CASSLVGGASYEQYF	.	TRBV11-2	.	TRBJ2-7
TGTGCCAGCAGCAGGGGACATAGCGGGAGAGACATTCAGTACTTC	CASSRGHSGRDIQYF	.	TRBV11-3	TRBD2	TRBJ2-4
TGTGCCAGCAGCGCCTCCCCGGGACTCGAATACGAGCAGTACTTC	CASSASPGLEYEQYF	.	TRBV6-5	.	TRBJ2-7
TGTGCCAGCAGTCCGCAGGGGGGTGTCTACGAGCAGTACTTC	CASSPQGGVYEQYF	.	TRBV2	.	TRBJ2-7
TGTGCCTGGAGTTTAGACAGGCTCAGCTCTGGAAACACCATATATTTT	CAWSLDRLSSGNTIYF	once	TRBV30	.	TRBJ1-3
TGTGCCTATGGGACTAGGAACTACAATGAGCAGTTCTTC	CAYGTRNYNEQFF	.	TRBV30	TRBD2	TRBJ2-1
TGCGCCAGCAGCCAAGGACAGGGAGCTGATGAAAAACTGTTTTTT	CASSQGQGADEKLFF	.	TRBV4-1	TRBD1	TRBJ1-4